This entry lists 7 T cell receptor beta chains sequenced from one sample in a study of neurological immune-mediated disorders. MiXCR, applied by TCRdb to the 5' RACE reads, yields one record per CDR3 protein. The repertoire holds under 85,000 distinct CDR3 sequences, with 11% to 15% as singletons. Sequencing was done on a sample of PBMCs. The receptor set was obtained from a woman aged 50 to 60 in good health.

This clonotype was detected many times. V and J are TRBV6-1 and TRBJ2-2; maybe TRBD1 (6 bases). The CDR3 totals 14 residues. Germline V gene lookup returns CDR1 MNHNS and CDR2 SASEGT. Trimming cost V 10 bases and J 1 base, with 13 bases left between them. The CDR3 here is CAIREQGNTGELFF. CDR3 nucleotides: TGTGCCATCAGGGAACAGGGGAACACCGGGGAGCTGTTTTTT.

This clonotype was seen at least ten times. The rearrangement uses TRBV28 and TRBJ2-3; 7 nucleotides agree with TRBD2. Germline loops: CDR1 MDHEN, CDR2 SYDVKM. This CDR3 is 13 amino acids long. The V gene end was trimmed by 10 bases and the J gene end by 4 bases; junction bases not matched to a gene: 8. The chain's CDR3 is CATSLSGADTQYF. CDR3 in DNA: TGTGCCACCTCTCTAAGCGGGGCAGATACGCAGTATTTT. The full variable domain, its missing parts supplied by reference TRBV28 and TRBJ2-3, is DVKVTQSSRYLVKRTGEKVFLECVQDMDHENMFWYRQDPGLGLRLIYFSYDVKMKEKGDIPEGYSVSREKKERFSLILESASTNQTSMYLCATSLSGADTQYFGPGTRLTVL.

Many counts were recorded for this clonotype. The chain has TRBV5-1 and TRBJ2-7, with 7 bases identical to TRBD1. J gave up 2 bases and V 4 bases, and 3 bases lay outside the gene matches. CDR1 and CDR2 from the germline V gene are SGHRS and YFSETQ. The CDR3 is 13 residues long. The CDR3 DNA reads as TGCGCCAGCAGCATAGGGACAGCCTACGAGCAGTACTTC. Translated: CASSIGTAYEQYF.

This clonotype has a count of ten or more. The chain links TRBV7-3 to TRBJ2-2; possible D gene TRBD2, 5 bases. CDR3 length: 15 amino acids. From germline, CDR1 is SGHTA and CDR2 FQGTGA. With 5 bases removed from V and 5 bases from J, the gap between germline ends came to 15 bases. CDR3: CASSRQIRGTGELFF. CDR3 in DNA: TGTGCCAGCAGCCGACAAATCAGAGGGACCGGGGAGCTGTTTTTT.

This clonotype is medium-sized within its sample. This sequence joins TRBV5-1 and TRBJ1-1, with D possibly being TRBD1 (6 bases). Trimming stripped 0 bases from V and 2 bases from J, with 8 bases between. Germline assignment: CDR1 SGHRS and CDR2 YFSETQ. The CDR3 runs to 14 residues. CDR3 bases: TGCGCCAGCAGCTTGGAGGGGGGAAACACTGAAGCTTTCTTT. Encoded protein: CASSLEGGNTEAFF.

There are many counts of this clonotype. This chain connects TRBV5-1 to TRBJ1-1; no clear D. The CDR3 is made up of 13 amino acids. The V gene lost 0 bases and the J gene lost 1 base, with 4 bases spanning the gap. In germline, CDR1 is SGHRS, CDR2 YFSETQ. CDR3 sequence reads: CASSLAQNTEAFF. The CDR3 DNA sequence: TGCGCCAGCAGCTTGGCCCAGAACACTGAAGCTTTCTTT.

This clonotype has just one count. A much bigger clone sits one base away, suggesting this may be a read error. The chain joins TRBV5-5 to TRBJ2-7; 7 bases fit TRBD1. CDR1 is SGHKS and CDR2 is YYEKEE in the germline V gene (reference sequence). Trimming removed 4 bases from V and 4 bases from J; junction bases left unmatched: 5. The CDR3 has 13 residues. CDR3 in amino acids: CASSVAGGYEQYF. CDR3 in DNA: TGTGCCAGCAGCGTGGCAGGGGGATACGAGCAGTACTTC.